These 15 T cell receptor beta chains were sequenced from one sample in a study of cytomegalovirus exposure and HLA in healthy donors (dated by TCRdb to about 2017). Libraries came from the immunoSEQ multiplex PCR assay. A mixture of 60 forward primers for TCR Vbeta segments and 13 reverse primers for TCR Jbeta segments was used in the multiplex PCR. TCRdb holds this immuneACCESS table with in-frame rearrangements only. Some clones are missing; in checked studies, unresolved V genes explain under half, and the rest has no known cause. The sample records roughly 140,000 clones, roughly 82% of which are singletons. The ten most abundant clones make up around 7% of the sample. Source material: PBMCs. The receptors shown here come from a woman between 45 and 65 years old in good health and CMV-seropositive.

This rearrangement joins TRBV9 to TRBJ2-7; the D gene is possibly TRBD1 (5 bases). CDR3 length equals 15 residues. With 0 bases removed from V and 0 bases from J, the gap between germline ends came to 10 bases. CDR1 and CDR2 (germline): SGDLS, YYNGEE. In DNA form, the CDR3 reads TGTGCCAGCAGCGTAGGGCAGGGTACCTCCTACGAGCAGTACTTC. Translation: CASSVGQGTSYEQYF.

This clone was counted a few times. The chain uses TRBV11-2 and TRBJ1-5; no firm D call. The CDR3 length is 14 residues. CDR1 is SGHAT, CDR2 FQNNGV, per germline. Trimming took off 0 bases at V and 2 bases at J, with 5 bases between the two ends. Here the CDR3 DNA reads TGTGCCAGCAGCTTAGATCAGGGCAATCAGCCCCAGCATTTT. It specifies CASSLDQGNQPQHF.

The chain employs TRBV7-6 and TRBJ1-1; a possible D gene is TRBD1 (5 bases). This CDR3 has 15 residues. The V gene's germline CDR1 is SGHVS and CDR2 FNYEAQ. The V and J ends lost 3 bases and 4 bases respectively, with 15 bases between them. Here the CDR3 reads CASSFNTGRGTEAFF. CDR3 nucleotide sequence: TGTGCCAGCAGCTTTAATACAGGTCGTGGCACTGAAGCTTTCTTT.

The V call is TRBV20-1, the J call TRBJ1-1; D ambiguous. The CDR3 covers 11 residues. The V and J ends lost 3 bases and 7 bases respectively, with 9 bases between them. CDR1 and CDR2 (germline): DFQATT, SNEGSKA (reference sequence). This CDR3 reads CSARGAFEAFF. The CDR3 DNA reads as TGCAGTGCTAGGGGCGCGTTTGAAGCTTTCTTT.

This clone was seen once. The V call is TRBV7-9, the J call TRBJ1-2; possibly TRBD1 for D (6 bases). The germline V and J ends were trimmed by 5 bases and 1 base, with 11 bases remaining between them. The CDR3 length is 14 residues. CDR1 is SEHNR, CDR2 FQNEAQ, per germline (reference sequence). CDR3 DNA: TGTGCCAGCAGCCGAGGGGGGGATAACTATGGCTACACCTTC. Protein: CASSRGGDNYGYTF.

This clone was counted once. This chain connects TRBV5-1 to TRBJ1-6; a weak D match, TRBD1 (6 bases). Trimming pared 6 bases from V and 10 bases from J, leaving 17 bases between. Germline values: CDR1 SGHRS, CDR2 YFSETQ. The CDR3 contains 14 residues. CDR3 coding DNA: TGCGCCAGCACCAGGGCACAGGGAGGGTCACCCCTCCACTTT. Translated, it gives CASTRAQGGSPLHF.

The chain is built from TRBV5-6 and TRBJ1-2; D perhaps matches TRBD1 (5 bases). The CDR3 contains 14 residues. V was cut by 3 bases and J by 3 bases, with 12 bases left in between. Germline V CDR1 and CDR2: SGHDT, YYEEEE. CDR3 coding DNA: TGTGCCAGCAGCTCCGGGGGACGGGACTATGGCTACACCTTC. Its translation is CASSSGGRDYGYTF.

CDR3 protein: CAVGQGMGTEAFF. DNA for the CDR3: TGTGCCGTAGGACAGGGGATGGGGACTGAAGCTTTCTTT. This chain uses TRBV10-3 with TRBJ1-1; 9 nucleotides align to TRBD1. Per germline, CDR1 ENHRY and CDR2 SYGVKD. V lost 11 bases and J lost 5; bases outside the gene matches: 9. The length of the CDR3 is 13 residues.

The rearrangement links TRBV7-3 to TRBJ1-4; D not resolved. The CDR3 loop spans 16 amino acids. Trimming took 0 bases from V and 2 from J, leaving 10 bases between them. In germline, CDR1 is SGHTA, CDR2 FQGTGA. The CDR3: CASSLTQEVTNEKLFF. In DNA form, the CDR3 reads TGTGCCAGCAGCTTAACGCAGGAAGTTACTAATGAAAAACTGTTTTTT.

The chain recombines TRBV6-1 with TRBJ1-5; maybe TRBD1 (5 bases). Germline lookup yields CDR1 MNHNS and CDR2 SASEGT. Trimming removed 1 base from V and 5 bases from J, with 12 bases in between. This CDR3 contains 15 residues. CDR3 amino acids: CASSEGADNYQPQHF. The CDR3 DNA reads TGTGCCAGCAGTGAAGGTGCGGACAATTATCAGCCCCAGCATTTT.

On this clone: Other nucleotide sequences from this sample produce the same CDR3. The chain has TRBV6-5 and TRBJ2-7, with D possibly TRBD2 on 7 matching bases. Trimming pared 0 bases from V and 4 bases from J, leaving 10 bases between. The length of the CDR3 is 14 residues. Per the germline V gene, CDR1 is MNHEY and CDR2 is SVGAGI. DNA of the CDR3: TGTGCCAGCAGTTACTCGCGGGGGCCTTACGAGCAGTACTTC. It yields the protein CASSYSRGPYEQYF.

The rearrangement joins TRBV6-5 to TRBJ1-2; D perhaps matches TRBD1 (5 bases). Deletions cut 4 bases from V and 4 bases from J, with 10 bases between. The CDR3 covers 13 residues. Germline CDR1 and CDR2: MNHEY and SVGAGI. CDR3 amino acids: CASSSARVYGYTF. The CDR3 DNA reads TGTGCCAGCAGTTCAGCCAGGGTCTATGGCTACACCTTC.

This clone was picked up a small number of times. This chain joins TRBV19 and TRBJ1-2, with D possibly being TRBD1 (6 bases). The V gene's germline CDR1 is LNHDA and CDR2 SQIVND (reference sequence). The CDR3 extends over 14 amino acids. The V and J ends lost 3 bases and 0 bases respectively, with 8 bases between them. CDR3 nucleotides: TGTGCCAGTAGTATCAGGGGCCCTAACTATGGCTACACCTTC. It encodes CASSIRGPNYGYTF.

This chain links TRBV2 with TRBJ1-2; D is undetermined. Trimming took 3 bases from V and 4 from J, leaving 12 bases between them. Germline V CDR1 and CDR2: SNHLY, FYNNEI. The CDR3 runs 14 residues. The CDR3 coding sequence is TGTGCCAGCAGTGATTCCCTAGGCAGCTATGGCTACACCTTC. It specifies CASSDSLGSYGYTF.

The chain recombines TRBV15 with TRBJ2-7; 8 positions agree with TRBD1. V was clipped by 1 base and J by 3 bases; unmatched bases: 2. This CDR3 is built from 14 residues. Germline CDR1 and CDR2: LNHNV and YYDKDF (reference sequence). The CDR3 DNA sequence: TGTGCCACCAGCAGAGCTACAGGGGGCTACGAGCAGTACTTC. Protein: CATSRATGGYEQYF.